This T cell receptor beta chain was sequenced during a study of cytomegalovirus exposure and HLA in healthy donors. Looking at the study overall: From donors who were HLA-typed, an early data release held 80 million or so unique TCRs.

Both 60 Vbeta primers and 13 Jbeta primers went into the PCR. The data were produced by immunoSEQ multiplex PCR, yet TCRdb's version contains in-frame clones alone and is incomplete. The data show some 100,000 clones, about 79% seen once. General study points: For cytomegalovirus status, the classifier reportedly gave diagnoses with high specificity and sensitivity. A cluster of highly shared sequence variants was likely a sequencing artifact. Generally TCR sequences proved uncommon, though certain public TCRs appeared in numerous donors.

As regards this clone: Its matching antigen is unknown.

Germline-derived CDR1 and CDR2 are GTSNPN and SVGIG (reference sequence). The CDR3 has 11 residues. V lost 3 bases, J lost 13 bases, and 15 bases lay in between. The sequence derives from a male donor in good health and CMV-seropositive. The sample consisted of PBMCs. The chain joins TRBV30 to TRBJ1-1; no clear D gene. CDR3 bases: TGTGCCTGGAGGGAGACATCTGAGGGTTTCTTT. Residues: CAWRETSEGFF. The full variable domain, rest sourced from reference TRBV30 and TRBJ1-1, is SQTIHQWPATLVQPVGSPLSLECTVEGTSNPNLYWYRQAAGRGLQLLFYSVGIGQISSEVPQNLSASRPQDRQFILSSKKLLLSDSGFYLCAWRETSEGFFGQGTRLTVV.